Following are 26 T cell receptor beta chains from one sample sequenced in a study of shared clonotypes between healthy human individuals. Sequencing used immunoSEQ multiplex PCR; TCRdb keeps in-frame clones, though not all of them. The table has a few million clones, around nine tenths seen once. Sequenced material: naive CD4+ T cells sorted from blood. Noted subset: CD45RA+ positively selected. Source of these receptors: a man between 18 and 35 years old in good health.

The rearrangement links TRBV11-2 to TRBJ2-1; TRBD2 is a possible D gene (5 bases). Germline CDR1 SGHAT, CDR2 FQNNGV. The CDR3 is 16 residues long. Trimming left V 4 bases short and J 0 bases short, with 13 bases between. The CDR3: CASSSGRRVSYNEQFF. The CDR3 DNA reads as TGTGCCAGCAGCTCGGGAAGGCGGGTCTCCTACAATGAGCAGTTCTTC.

This clone was counted once. V gene TRBV11-3 combines with J gene TRBJ2-2; unclear D gene. V lost 0 bases, J lost 6 bases, and 8 bases lay in between. This CDR3 contains 14 residues. Germline V gene lookup returns CDR1 SGHNT and CDR2 YENEEA. The CDR3 reads CASSLDRAAGELFF. CDR3 bases: TGTGCCAGCAGCTTAGATAGGGCGGCCGGGGAGCTGTTTTTT. The full variable domain, its missing parts supplied by reference TRBV11-3 and TRBJ2-2, is EAGVVQSPRYKIIEKKQPVAFWCNPISGHNTLYWYLQNLGQGPELLIRYENEEAVDDSQLPKDRFSAERLKGVDSTLKIQPAELGDSAVYLCASSLDRAAGELFFGEGSRLTVL.

The chain uses TRBV6-4 and TRBJ2-3; D remains unclear. The CDR3 contains 14 residues. V was trimmed by 0 bases and J by 6 bases, leaving 10 bases between them. The V gene's germline CDR1 is MRHNA and CDR2 SNTAGT. The CDR3 DNA follows: TGTGCCAGCAGTGACTCGGTGGGGTCTGATACGCAGTATTTT. It yields the protein CASSDSVGSDTQYF.

This sequence joins TRBV4-2 and TRBJ2-4; 10 bases match TRBD1. CDR3 size: 18 residues. CDR1 and CDR2 from the germline V gene are LGHNA and YNFKEQ. The junction had 11 bases not matched to a gene; V was cut back by 6 bases and J by 0 bases. CDR3 sequence: CASSTGTGDKLAKNIQYF. As DNA, the CDR3 is TGTGCCAGCAGTACCGGGACAGGGGATAAGTTAGCCAAAAACATTCAGTACTTC.

As to this clone: The sample has other DNA sequences that encode this CDR3 too. V gene TRBV7-6 combines with J gene TRBJ2-7; the D is unclear. CDR1 is SGHVS and CDR2 is FNYEAQ in the germline V gene. Trimming pared 2 bases from V and 6 bases from J, leaving 11 bases between. This CDR3 is built from 13 residues. CDR3 DNA: TGTGCCAGCAGCTTATCAGGCAGAAGCGAGCAGTACTTC. Translation gives CASSLSGRSEQYF.

This chain links TRBV5-4 with TRBJ2-5, with 15 bases identical to TRBD2. From germline, CDR1 is SGHNT and CDR2 YYREEE (reference sequence). The CDR3 runs to 16 residues. V was pared by 4 bases and J by 2 bases, with 3 bases of the junction left unmatched. CDR3 sequence reads: CASSRGLAGGQETQYF. The CDR3 nucleotides read TGTGCCAGCAGCCGGGGACTAGCGGGGGGACAAGAGACCCAGTACTTC.

V and J are TRBV10-3 and TRBJ1-1; D uncertain. Germline assignment: CDR1 ENHRY and CDR2 SYGVKD. CDR3 length equals 14 residues. V lost 0 bases and J 1 base, leaving 6 bases between the germline ends. The CDR3 protein is CAISESPTNTEAFF. DNA for the CDR3: TGTGCCATCAGTGAGTCACCTACGAACACTGAAGCTTTCTTT.

The rearrangement links TRBV27 to TRBJ1-1; TRBD1 matches at 7 bases. CDR3 length equals 14 residues. Germline loops: CDR1 MNHEY, CDR2 SMNVEV (reference sequence). Trimming took 6 bases from V and 3 from J; bases not matched to a gene: 7. The CDR3 loop reads CASRKGAMDTEAFF. CDR3 in DNA: TGTGCCAGCAGAAAGGGGGCTATGGACACTGAAGCTTTCTTT.

J is TRBJ2-5 and V is TRBV27; 7 positions agree with TRBD2. This CDR3 has 15 residues. CDR1 is MNHEY, CDR2 SMNVEV, per germline (reference sequence). J was trimmed by 2 bases and V by 2 bases; bases with no gene match: 5. The CDR3 loop is CASSLRGRGQETQYF. As DNA, the CDR3 is TGTGCCAGCAGTTTAAGAGGGAGGGGTCAAGAGACCCAGTACTTC.

Note on this clone: This CDR3 is also generated by other DNA sequences in the sample. The rearrangement links TRBV7-9 to TRBJ1-5; D remains ambiguous. There are 15 residues in the CDR3. CDR1 and CDR2 (germline): SEHNR, FQNEAQ (reference sequence). Trimming stripped 1 base from V and 0 bases from J, with 7 bases between. CDR3 sequence (DNA): TGTGCCAGCAGCTTAGGGGGATATAGCAATCAGCCCCAGCATTTT. Protein sequence: CASSLGGYSNQPQHF.

The chain uses TRBV4-1 and TRBJ1-5; D may be TRBD1 (5 bases). V gave up 0 bases and J gave up 8 bases, with 14 bases separating them. From germline, CDR1 is MGHRA and CDR2 YSYEKL. The CDR3 is 15 amino acids. CDR3 sequence reads: CASSQEGPGQKPQHF. The CDR3 DNA reads TGCGCCAGCAGCCAAGAAGGTCCAGGGCAAAAGCCCCAGCATTTT.

This clone was seen only once. The chain is built from TRBV5-6 and TRBJ1-6, with 9 bases matching TRBD1. Germline CDR1 SGHDT, CDR2 YYEEEE. V shed 2 bases, J shed 9 bases, and the junction held 9 bases outside the gene matches. The CDR3 length is 16 residues. CDR3 DNA: TGTGCCAGCAGCTTTCAGGGGACAGGGCTTCCTTCACCCCTCCACTTT. It specifies CASSFQGTGLPSPLHF. The full variable domain, completed using reference TRBV5-6 and TRBJ1-6, is DAGVTQSPTHLIKTRGQQVTLRCSPKSGHDTVSWYQQALGQGPQFIFQYYEEEERQRGNFPDRFSGHQFPNYSSELNVNALLLGDSALYLCASSFQGTGLPSPLHFGNGTRLTVT.

The V call is TRBV5-1, the J call TRBJ2-1; D is unresolved. The germline CDR1 and CDR2 sequences are SGHRS and YFSETQ. Trimming took 5 bases from V and 7 from J, leaving 13 bases between them. This CDR3 spans 13 amino acids. The CDR3 spells CASRVSELNEQFF. The CDR3 coding sequence is TGCGCCAGCAGGGTAAGCGAGCTAAATGAGCAGTTCTTC.

J is TRBJ1-2 and V is TRBV7-2; D is uncertain. The length of the CDR3 is 14 residues. Germline V CDR1 and CDR2: SGHTA, FQGNSA. V was pared by 9 bases and J by 3 bases, with 17 bases between. CDR3 coding DNA: TGTGCCAGTTCAGACTTCAGACTGTACTATGGCTACACCTTC. This codes for CASSDFRLYYGYTF.

The chain couples TRBV6-1 to TRBJ1-6, with D possibly TRBD1 on 5 matching bases. Trimming removed 11 bases at V and 10 bases at J, with 15 bases between. Per germline, CDR1 MNHNS and CDR2 SASEGT. This CDR3 comprises 12 residues. The CDR3 nucleotides are TGTGCCGGCGGGGACCCTCTATCACCCCTCCACTTT. Amino acid sequence: CAGGDPLSPLHF.

CDR3 nucleotides: TGTGCCATCGGGCCAGGGGGGGAGCGCAATCAGCCCCAGCATTTT. Translation gives CAIGPGGERNQPQHF. This chain connects TRBV10-3 to TRBJ1-5; 7 bases agree with TRBD1. CDR3 size: 15 residues. V shed 8 bases, J shed 2 bases, and the junction held 9 bases outside the gene matches. The germline gives CDR1 ENHRY, CDR2 SYGVKD.

The CDR3 sequence is CASSRRSSYNEQFF. The CDR3 region has the DNA TGTGCCAGCAGCAGGAGGAGCTCCTACAATGAGCAGTTCTTC. The rearrangement links TRBV9 to TRBJ2-1, with a tentative D call TRBD2 (5 bases). The V gene lost 4 bases and the J gene lost 0 bases, with 8 bases spanning the gap. The CDR3 consists of 14 residues. CDR1 and CDR2 (germline): SGDLS, YYNGEE.

The rearrangement links TRBV23-1 to TRBJ2-7, with a possible D match to TRBD2 (6 bases). TRBV23-1 qualifies as an ORF whose function is uncertain. The CDR3 contains 14 residues. V was cut by 6 bases and J by 8 bases, with 20 bases left in between. CDR3 DNA: TGCGCCAGCAGCCGGAGGGCGACCAGGGCCAAGCAGTACTTC. Its protein is CASSRRATRAKQYF.

The chain combines TRBV2 with TRBJ1-1; D remains unclear. Between the trimmed V and J ends, which lost 3 bases and 4 bases, there was a span of 12 bases. This CDR3 comprises 14 residues. From germline, CDR1 is SNHLY and CDR2 FYNNEI. CDR3 sequence reads: CASSDWWQATEAFF. The CDR3 coding sequence is TGTGCCAGCAGTGATTGGTGGCAAGCCACTGAAGCTTTCTTT.

The chain employs TRBV13 and TRBJ2-1, with TRBD2 as a possible D gene (5 bases). Germline values: CDR1 PRHDT, CDR2 FYEKMQ (reference sequence). The CDR3 contains 18 residues. V was clipped by 3 bases and J by 0 bases, with 18 bases between them. CDR3 in DNA: TGTGCCAGCAGCTTCCGACCCCACCTAGCAGACTCCTACAATGAGCAGTTCTTC. It codes for CASSFRPHLADSYNEQFF.

The chain has TRBV29-1 and TRBJ1-6; no clear D. Germline V lookup: CDR1 SQVTM, CDR2 ANQGSEA. V lost 4 bases and J 9 bases, leaving 13 bases between the germline ends. CDR3 length: 13 residues. CDR3 sequence reads: CSVGDGGGSPLHF. CDR3 DNA: TGCAGCGTTGGAGACGGCGGCGGTTCACCCCTCCACTTT.

The chain recombines TRBV5-1 with TRBJ2-7, with 9 bases lining up with TRBD2. Germline values: CDR1 SGHRS, CDR2 YFSETQ. CDR3 length: 15 residues. The V gene end was trimmed by 2 bases and the J gene end by 0 bases; junction bases not matched to a gene: 3. This CDR3 reads CASSFLAGSSYEQYF. CDR3 coding DNA: TGCGCCAGCAGCTTTCTAGCGGGGAGCTCCTACGAGCAGTACTTC.

The sample holds one count of this clone. The J gene is TRBJ2-2, the V gene TRBV12-5, with D perhaps assigned TRBD1 or TRBD2 (6 bases each). The length of the CDR3 is 23 residues. V lost 3 bases, J lost 6 bases, and 38 bases lay in between. The germline gives CDR1 LGHNT, CDR2 FRNRAP. The CDR3: CASGLRPRGGLANNTSNPGELFF. CDR3 bases: TGTGCTAGTGGTTTACGACCCCGAGGGGGGCTAGCGAACAATACCTCTAACCCCGGGGAGCTGTTTTTT.

The chain uses TRBV9 and TRBJ2-1, with a tentative D call TRBD1 (6 bases). Germline V gives CDR1 SGDLS, CDR2 YYNGEE. V lost 7 bases and J lost 4, with 12 bases in between. This CDR3 has 13 residues. The CDR3 loop reads CASAGTPYNEQFF. In DNA form, the CDR3 reads TGTGCCAGCGCCGGGACACCTTACAATGAGCAGTTCTTC.

With regard to this clone: Within the sample, other DNA sequences also encode this same CDR3. The DNA of the CDR3 is TGTGCCAGCACCCGGACTAGCGGGAGCGGCGAGCAGTACTTC. It codes for CASTRTSGSGEQYF. The chain has TRBV2 and TRBJ2-7; TRBD2 agrees at 13 bases. The CDR3 length is 14 residues. Trimming cost V 7 bases and J 6 bases; bases outside gene matches: 6. The V gene's germline CDR1 is SNHLY and CDR2 FYNNEI.

V usage is TRBV6-1 and J usage is TRBJ2-5; possibly TRBD1 for D (6 bases). The CDR3 extends over 13 amino acids. The V gene's germline CDR1 is MNHNS and CDR2 SASEGT. The V end was cut by 7 bases, the J end by 5 bases, with 14 bases between. CDR3 protein: CASKGVGQETQYF. The CDR3 bases are TGTGCCAGCAAGGGGGTAGGTCAGGAGACCCAGTACTTC.